This T cell receptor beta chain was identified in a study of blood T cell repertoires in COVID-19. Study in general: Researchers got acute and convalescent COVID-19 samples from the United States, Italy and Spain.

Germline loops: CDR1 PRHDT, CDR2 FYEKMQ (reference sequence). CDR3 length equals 14 residues. J was trimmed by 5 bases and V by 4 bases; bases with no gene match: 7. Libraries were prepared by immunoSEQ multiplex PCR; TCRdb keeps only in-frame clonotypes and omits some of them. This repertoire shows 140,000 to 150,000 clones, more than 80% found once; its top ten account for approximately 4.5%. Living in 24 US areas, the participants were between about 18 and 90 years of age. Membership in each cohort depended on participant-reported clinical history. Before being deemed recovered, Cohort 3 donors had two negative PCRs, clearance, or symptom resolution.

This rearrangement joins TRBV13 to TRBJ2-5; the match to TRBD2 covers 7 bases. The sequence derives from a man aged 50 to 59 who had recovered from COVID-19. The specimen sequenced was PBMCs or T cells enriched from blood (not recorded which). CDR3 coding DNA: TGTGCCAGCAGCTATGGACTAGTTCGCGAGACCCAGTACTTC. Its translation is CASSYGLVRETQYF.